These T cell receptor beta chains were read from a single sample in a study of blood T cell repertoires in COVID-19. Sequencing used immunoSEQ multiplex PCR; TCRdb keeps in-frame clones, though not all of them. The repertoire includes roughly 25,000 clones, about two thirds of them detected once, and less than 55% sits in the top ten. Sample: peripheral blood. All receptors derive from an elderly woman with acute or convalescent COVID-19. The CDR3 runs from the conserved cysteine through the conserved F or W. D genes are given only for firm matches. Clone size appears in some rows only: once, few, many, or a class for an expanded clone.

j_call v_call d_call clone_size cdr3_aa cdr3_nt
TRBJ1-1 TRBV4-1 . . CASSPLGGDHTEAFF TGCGCCAGCAGCCCACTTGGAGGCGACCACACTGAAGCTTTCTTT
TRBJ2-3 TRBV2 TRBD1 . CASSFGQATDTQYF TGTGCCAGCAGCTTTGGACAGGCCACAGATACGCAGTATTTT
TRBJ2-7 TRBV14 TRBD2 . CASSQDPPSGAGYEQYF TGTGCCAGCAGCCAAGATCCTCCGAGCGGAGCGGGGTACGAGCAGTACTTC
TRBJ1-2 TRBV11-2 . . CASSLGPGNYGYTF TGTGCCAGCAGCTTAGGCCCAGGGAACTATGGCTACACCTTC
TRBJ2-7 TRBV2 TRBD2 . CASSDVAGDYEQYF TGTGCCAGCAGCGACGTAGCGGGGGACTACGAGCAGTACTTC
TRBJ1-2 TRBV28 . . CASSFPGRRDYGYTF TGTGCCAGCAGTTTTCCAGGGAGGAGGGACTATGGCTACACCTTC
TRBJ2-1 TRBV28 TRBD2 . CASRALGGSGGNEQFF TGTGCCAGCAGAGCTCTGGGAGGGTCCGGCGGCAATGAGCAGTTCTTC
TRBJ1-6 TRBV2 TRBD1 . CASREPGGSSPLHF TGTGCCAGCCGCGAGCCAGGGGGCAGTTCACCCCTCCACTTT
TRBJ2-1 TRBV5-1 TRBD2 . CASSLAGLAGGNEQFF TGCGCCAGCAGCTTGGCCGGACTAGCGGGAGGCAATGAGCAGTTCTTC
TRBJ1-6 TRBV7-2 . . CASSLSPSYNSPLHF TGTGCCAGCAGCTTAAGTCCGAGTTATAATTCACCCCTCCACTTT
TRBJ1-2 TRBV3-1/TRBV3-2 . . CASSQAEGGYTF TGTGCCAGCAGCCAAGCTGAGGGTGGCTACACCTTC
TRBJ2-3 TRBV7-9 . . CASRTTRENRADTQYF TGTGCCAGCAGAACAACACGGGAGAACCGTGCGGATACGCAGTATTTT
TRBJ2-2 TRBV3-1/TRBV3-2 TRBD2 . CASSQSGLAGAVDTGELFF TGTGCCAGCAGCCAATCGGGACTAGCGGGTGCGGTAGACACCGGGGAGCTGTTTTTT
TRBJ1-5 TRBV28 TRBD1 . CASSLEGANQPQHF TGTGCCAGCAGTTTAGAGGGGGCAAATCAGCCCCAGCATTTT
TRBJ1-2 TRBV27 . . CASSRTDTYGYTF TGTGCCAGCAGCCGAACAGATACCTATGGCTACACCTTC
TRBJ2-7 TRBV10-3 TRBD1 . CAISFGQGAYEQYF TGTGCCATCAGCTTCGGACAGGGGGCCTACGAGCAGTACTTC
TRBJ2-1 TRBV19 TRBD2 . CASAQGGSVDNEQFF TGTGCCAGTGCGCAGGGCGGGAGCGTCGACAATGAGCAGTTCTTC
TRBJ1-2 TRBV9 . . CASSVAGQSDYVGYTF TGTGCCAGCAGCGTCGCTGGACAGTCCGATTATGTGGGCTACACCTTC
TRBJ1-1 TRBV7-9 TRBD1 . CASSYLDRGVFF TGTGCCAGCAGCTACCTGGACAGGGGAGTTTTCTTT
TRBJ2-7 TRBV21-1 . . CASSKEKGGGSSYEQYF TGTGCCAGCAGCAAAGAGAAGGGGGGAGGGAGTTCCTACGAGCAGTACTTC
TRBJ2-7 TRBV12-3/TRBV12-4 . . CASSYQTAAQYF TGTGCCAGCAGTTATCAGACGGCGGCGCAGTACTTC
TRBJ2-5 TRBV7-9 TRBD1 few CASSVPGQGLETQYF TGTGCCAGCAGCGTCCCGGGACAGGGATTAGAGACCCAGTACTTC
TRBJ2-3 TRBV7-8 TRBD2 . CASSLVIAGVSTDTQYF TGTGCCAGCAGCTTGGTAATAGCGGGGGTGAGCACAGATACGCAGTATTTT
TRBJ2-2 TRBV11-2 TRBD1 . CASSLWGQVAVWNTGELFF TGTGCCAGCAGCTTATGGGGACAGGTGGCCGTTTGGAACACCGGGGAGCTGTTTTTT
TRBJ1-3 TRBV7-2 . . CASSEKFAGNTIYF TGTGCCAGCAGCGAGAAGTTCGCTGGAAACACCATATATTTT
TRBJ2-1 TRBV7-2 . . CASSPGRGTVDEQFF TGTGCCAGCAGCCCTGGGAGGGGGACGGTGGATGAGCAGTTCTTC
TRBJ2-5 TRBV6-5 TRBD1 . CASNPRQGETQYF TGTGCCAGCAATCCCAGACAGGGAGAGACCCAGTACTTC
TRBJ2-1 TRBV11-3 TRBD2 few CASSSGGSRNEQFF TGTGCCAGCAGCTCCGGCGGGAGTAGGAATGAGCAGTTCTTC
TRBJ2-3 TRBV6-5 TRBD1 . CASIGTGDPDTQYF TGTGCCAGCATAGGGACAGGTGACCCAGATACGCAGTATTTT